The 10 T cell receptor beta chains listed next were all sequenced from one sample in a study of cytomegalovirus exposure and HLA in healthy donors. PCR employed 60 Vbeta and 13 Jbeta primers. Some clones are missing from TCRdb's copy, which holds only in-frame ones; the method was immunoSEQ multiplex PCR. The top ten clones hold under 3% of a sample with 100,000 to 150,000 clones, 70% to 85% of them seen once. Sequencing was done on a sample of PBMCs. Every receptor here comes from a woman aged 55-69 years in good health and CMV-seropositive.

The genes are TRBV27 and TRBJ1-5; no definite D call. The V end lost 9 bases, the J end lost 0 bases, and 18 bases lay between the germline ends. The CDR3 extends over 16 amino acids. Per germline, CDR1 MNHEY and CDR2 SMNVEV (reference sequence). The CDR3, as DNA: TGTGCCAGGCGACTCCATGTCCCGAATAGCAATCAGCCCCAGCATTTT. It translates to CARRLHVPNSNQPQHF.

The V call is TRBV18, the J call TRBJ2-1; TRBD1 matches at 10 bases. CDR1 and CDR2 from the germline V gene are KGHSH and LQKENI. The CDR3 runs 16 residues. The V and J ends lost 0 bases and 6 bases, in that order; junction bases with no gene match: 5. Written as DNA, the CDR3 is TGTGCCAGCTCACCACCTGGGACAGGGGAGATCAATGAGCAGTTCTTC. This encodes CASSPPGTGEINEQFF.

The chain is built from TRBV7-9 and TRBJ2-5; D may be TRBD2 (6 bases). Trimming took 3 bases from V and 6 from J, leaving 17 bases between them. Germline values: CDR1 SEHNR, CDR2 FQNEAQ (reference sequence). The CDR3 consists of 15 residues. The CDR3 region has the DNA TGTGCCAGCAGCTTTCCCCGGACGGAGGGAAAGACCCAGTACTTC. Its translation is CASSFPRTEGKTQYF.

V usage is TRBV5-1 and J usage is TRBJ2-1, with 11 positions matching TRBD2. The CDR3 spans 14 residues. V lost 4 bases to trimming and J lost 3 bases; unmatched junction nucleotides: 0. Germline V lookup: CDR1 SGHRS, CDR2 YFSETQ. CDR3 nucleotides: TGCGCCAGCAGCACTAGCGGGGGCTACAATGAGCAGTTCTTC. The encoded protein is CASSTSGGYNEQFF.

The rearrangement links TRBV4-1 to TRBJ2-7; 9 bases map to TRBD1. This CDR3 comprises 15 residues. Germline CDR1 is MGHRA and CDR2 is YSYEKL. The trim removed 3 bases at V and 2 bases at J, leaving 5 bases unmatched. CDR3 nucleotide sequence: TGCGCCAGCAGCCAGGGACAGGGCTCTACCTACGAGCAGTACTTC. Translated: CASSQGQGSTYEQYF.

V gene TRBV10-2 combines with J gene TRBJ1-3; a weak D match, TRBD1 (6 bases). In germline, CDR1 is WSHSY, CDR2 SAAADI. V was clipped by 6 bases and J by 4 bases, with 7 bases between them. The CDR3 has 12 residues. CDR3 protein: CASRGQGNTIYF. CDR3 DNA sequence: TGCGCCAGCAGAGGACAGGGAAACACCATATATTTT.

The V and J genes are TRBV7-8 and TRBJ2-1; TRBD1 aligns across 9 bases. CDR1 is SGHVS and CDR2 is FQNEAQ in the germline V gene. After removal of 4 bases from V and 2 bases from J, the junction contained 3 bases not matched to a gene. The CDR3 is made up of 15 amino acids. The CDR3 here is CASSSYRGPYNEQFF. DNA for the CDR3: TGTGCCAGCAGCTCCTACAGGGGGCCCTACAATGAGCAGTTCTTC. The full variable domain, rest sourced from reference TRBV7-8 and TRBJ2-1, is GAGVSQSPRYKVAKRGQDVALRCDPISGHVSLFWYQQALGQGPEFLTYFQNEAQLDKSGLPSDRFFAERPEGSVSTLKIQRTQQEDSAVYLCASSSYRGPYNEQFFGPGTRLTVL.

This chain links TRBV7-9 with TRBJ2-7; 9 bases match TRBD1. With 5 bases clipped from V and 5 bases from J, the junction kept 10 bases outside the gene matches. The germline gives CDR1 SEHNR, CDR2 FQNEAQ (reference sequence). The CDR3 is made up of 15 amino acids. DNA for the CDR3: TGTGCCAGCAGCCCCAAGGGGACAGGGCGCCACGAGCAGTACTTC. It translates to CASSPKGTGRHEQYF.

The rearrangement links TRBV19 to TRBJ1-2; a weak D match, TRBD1 (5 bases). Germline V gene sequence: CDR1 LNHDA, CDR2 SQIVND (reference sequence). V was clipped by 3 bases and J by 5 bases, with 16 bases between them. There are 15 residues in the CDR3. The CDR3 DNA is TGTGCCAGTAGTATTGCTCAGGGCAACTTTTATGGCTACACCTTC. Translation gives CASSIAQGNFYGYTF. The full variable domain, rest sourced from reference TRBV19 and TRBJ1-2, is DGGITQSPKYLFRKEGQNVTLSCEQNLNHDAMYWYRQDPGQGLRLIYYSQIVNDFQKGDIAEGYSVSREKKESFPLTVTSAQKNPTAFYLCASSIAQGNFYGYTFGSGTRLTVV.

This clone was observed once. The chain combines TRBV10-2 with TRBJ2-7, with a weak D call TRBD1 (6 bases). The CDR3 covers 15 residues. V lost 6 bases and J lost 7, with 22 bases in between. CDR1 and CDR2 from the germline V gene are WSHSY and SAAADI. CDR3 sequence (DNA): TGCGCCAGCAGGGGGGACACCTCTGCTTCGGGTGAGCAGTACTTC. Translated: CASRGDTSASGEQYF.